Below are 18 T cell receptor beta chains sequenced from a single sample in a study of regulatory T cells in long-lasting Graves disease. The authors built TCR beta libraries using iRepertoire HTBI primers and Arm-PCR of CDR3 regions. TCRdb re-derived calls from the multiplex PCR reads in MiXCR, one entry per CDR3 protein. The profile covers 300,000 to 500,000 distinct CDR3 sequences, with less than 25% appearing a single time and 20% to 25% taken by the ten largest. Time point in this sample: persistent/refractory GD, antithyroid drugs over 5 years with positive TRAb. PBMC-derived RNA was used for the TCR library. The sample here was peripheral blood mononuclear cells (PBMCs), taken when the disease was refractory, from a patient treated with antithyroid drugs. The receptors come from a female donor with Graves disease.

The V and J genes are TRBV29-1 and TRBJ2-7; 8 bases map to TRBD2. CDR1 and CDR2 (germline): SQVTM, ANQGSEA. Germline trimming cut 4 bases from V and 11 bases from J; bases unmatched to any gene: 7. The CDR3 consists of 11 residues. The CDR3, as DNA: TGCAGCGTTGGCCGAGCGGGAGTGGAGTACTTC. It specifies CSVGRAGVEYF.

The chain links TRBV11-2 to TRBJ1-1, with no clear D. Germline V lookup: CDR1 SGHAT, CDR2 FQNNGV. The CDR3 loop spans 14 amino acids. The germline V and J ends were trimmed by 7 bases and 6 bases, with 18 bases remaining between them. CDR3 amino acids: CASTLSVFGAEAFF. The CDR3 DNA reads as TGTGCCAGCACCCTAAGTGTTTTCGGGGCTGAAGCTTTCTTT.

This chain links TRBV9 with TRBJ2-2; weak D call: TRBD2 (6 bases). V gave up 0 bases and J gave up 5 bases, with 17 bases separating them. The length of the CDR3 is 17 residues. Germline loops: CDR1 SGDLS, CDR2 YYNGEE. The CDR3 DNA sequence: TGTGCCAGCAGCGTAGGATCGGGAGTCTTGCCGACCGGGGAGCTGTTTTTT. It yields the protein CASSVGSGVLPTGELFF.

The V gene is TRBV30, the J gene TRBJ1-2; the match to TRBD1 covers 7 bases. Germline-derived CDR1 and CDR2 are GTSNPN and SVGIG (reference sequence). Trimming took 2 bases from V and 11 from J; bases not matched to a gene: 11. The CDR3 extends over 13 amino acids. CDR3 DNA: TGTGCCTGGAGTATTTTTTCGGGACAGCCTTACACCTTC. Translating it yields CAWSIFSGQPYTF. Full variable domain (outside the CDR3, taken from reference TRBV30 and TRBJ1-2): SQTIHQWPATLVQPVGSPLSLECTVEGTSNPNLYWYRQAAGRGLQLLFYSVGIGQISSEVPQNLSASRPQDRQFILSSKKLLLSDSGFYLCAWSIFSGQPYTFGSGTRLTVV.

The V and J genes are TRBV12-3 or TRBV12-4 and TRBJ2-2; 16 bases map to TRBD2. V was pared by 3 bases and J by 4 bases, with 2 bases of the junction left unmatched. The CDR3 contains 17 residues. CDR3 DNA: TGTGCCAGCAGTTTCGGGACTAGCGGGAGGGCCACCGGGGAGCTGTTTTTT. Protein: CASSFGTSGRATGELFF.

At least ten counts were recorded for this clonotype. The chain is built from TRBV27 and TRBJ2-7, with TRBD1 identical over 7 bases. Germline V gene lookup returns CDR1 MNHEY and CDR2 SMNVEV (reference sequence). This CDR3 is built from 12 residues. The V and J ends lost 10 bases and 5 bases, in that order; junction bases with no gene match: 8. In nucleotides, the CDR3 is TGTGCCACCGCGACAGGGAACAACGAGCAGTACTTC. It encodes CATATGNNEQYF.

This clonotype has ten or more counts. The chain combines TRBV2 with TRBJ2-7; 7 bases line up with TRBD2. Trimming at V came to 3 bases and at J to 2 bases, leaving 7 bases not matched to a gene. CDR1 SNHLY and CDR2 FYNNEI come from the germline V gene. The CDR3 spans 15 residues. In DNA, the CDR3 is TGTGCCAGCAGTGATGCGGGGCTAGCGGCCTACGAGCAGTACTTC. Its translation is CASSDAGLAAYEQYF.

The rearrangement links TRBV6-2 or TRBV6-3 to TRBJ2-2; D possibly corresponds to TRBD2 (6 bases). Between the trimmed V and J ends, which lost 2 bases and 7 bases, there was a span of 14 bases. There are 15 residues in the CDR3. Germline CDR1 is MNHEY and CDR2 is SVGEGT. CDR3: CASSYLAGRLGELFF. The CDR3 DNA follows: TGTGCCAGCAGTTACCTTGCGGGACGGCTCGGGGAGCTGTTTTTT.

The sample holds many counts of this clonotype. The chain combines TRBV5-5 with TRBJ2-7; D is unresolved. The CDR3 loop spans 14 amino acids. Trimming took 4 bases from V and 2 from J, leaving 13 bases between them. Germline CDR1 reads SGHKS; CDR2 reads YYEKEE (reference sequence). CDR3 sequence: CASSTIQGPYEQYF. In DNA, the CDR3 is TGTGCCAGCAGCACCATACAAGGGCCCTACGAGCAGTACTTC.

CDR3 region: CASSDRDTPLHF. In DNA, the CDR3 is TGTGCCAGTAGCGACAGGGACACACCCCTCCACTTT. The J gene is TRBJ1-6, the V gene TRBV19; the match to TRBD1 covers 7 bases. The germline CDR1 and CDR2 sequences are LNHDA and SQIVND (reference sequence). V gave up 6 bases and J gave up 11 bases; unmatched junction bases: 4. This CDR3 spans 12 amino acids.

V usage is TRBV19 and J usage is TRBJ2-2, with D perhaps being TRBD1 or TRBD2 (5 bases each). V was cut by 7 bases and J by 4 bases, with 19 bases left in between. Germline V gene sequence: CDR1 LNHDA, CDR2 SQIVND (reference sequence). This CDR3 has 16 residues. The CDR3 here is CASTKVGDVGTGELFF. The CDR3 DNA reads as TGTGCCAGTACCAAGGTGGGGGATGTAGGCACCGGGGAGCTGTTTTTT.

This clonotype was recorded at least ten times. The J gene is TRBJ2-7, the V gene TRBV20-1, with D perhaps TRBD1 (6 bases). Per germline, CDR1 DFQATT and CDR2 SNEGSKA (reference sequence). The V end was cut by 6 bases, the J end by 3 bases, with 12 bases between. This CDR3 has 12 residues. Here the CDR3 reads CSAEGESYEQYF. The CDR3, as DNA: TGCAGTGCAGAGGGGGAGAGCTACGAGCAGTACTTC.

In this sample, this clonotype turned up a few times. The chain combines TRBV30 with TRBJ2-3, with 7 bases fitting TRBD2. CDR3 size: 14 residues. Looked up from germline, CDR1 is GTSNPN and CDR2 is SVGIG (reference sequence). The V gene end was trimmed by 3 bases and the J gene end by 4 bases; junction bases not matched to a gene: 7. This chain's CDR3 is CAWSRSGTPDTQYF. Written as DNA, the CDR3 is TGTGCCTGGAGCCGGAGCGGGACCCCAGATACGCAGTATTTT.

This clonotype was seen many times. The J gene is TRBJ1-2, the V gene TRBV2, with TRBD1 as a possible D gene (5 bases). This CDR3 spans 16 amino acids. Germline CDR1 is SNHLY and CDR2 is FYNNEI. V was trimmed by 2 bases and J by 7 bases, leaving 20 bases between them. The CDR3 region has the DNA TGTGCCAGCAGTGAACGGCTAGGGACCCGGCTAGGTGGCTACACCTTC. This gives the protein CASSERLGTRLGGYTF.

This clonotype was seen ten or more times. This chain links TRBV11-2 with TRBJ2-7; no definite D call. The CDR3 loop spans 11 amino acids. V was cut by 2 bases and J by 6 bases, with 5 bases left in between. The germline V gene encodes CDR1 SGHAT and CDR2 FQNNGV. The CDR3 loop is CASSLTVEQYF. CDR3 bases: TGTGCCAGCAGCTTAACCGTCGAGCAGTACTTC.

This clonotype showed up just a few times. The chain combines TRBV7-2 with TRBJ2-7; D perhaps matches TRBD1 (6 bases). The CDR3 length is 15 residues. The V gene lost 4 bases and the J gene lost 0 bases, with 13 bases spanning the gap. The germline CDR1 and CDR2 sequences are SGHTA and FQGNSA. The CDR3 sequence: CASSSGTSYSYEQYF. The CDR3 nucleotides are TGTGCCAGCAGCTCCGGGACAAGCTACTCCTACGAGCAGTACTTC.

Notes on this clonotype: A read error may be the cause here, since a much bigger clone is one base away. The chain combines TRBV7-2 with TRBJ2-7, with 8 bases lining up with TRBD2. Germline CDR1 is SGHTA and CDR2 is FQGNSA. The CDR3 has 17 residues. In DNA form, the CDR3 reads TGTGTCAGCAGCCTTCGGGGACTAGGAGGGGATTACTACGAGCAGTACTTC. Protein sequence: CVSSLRGLGGDYYEQYF.

This clonotype was picked up many times. This chain uses TRBV28 with TRBJ2-7; D unclear. V was trimmed by 5 bases and J by 7 bases, leaving 12 bases between them. Per germline, CDR1 MDHEN and CDR2 SYDVKM. The CDR3 spans 12 residues. DNA for the CDR3: TGTGCCAGCAGTGGTATGTCTTGGGAGCAGTACTTC. This gives the protein CASSGMSWEQYF.